This TCR beta chain was captured in a study of shared clonotypes between healthy human individuals (dated by TCRdb to 2020 to 2021). Regarding the study in general: The cohort included three men and two women between 18 and 49 years of age. For each donor, CD4 naive and CD4 memory were each run on three plates, CD8 naive on two plates, and CD8 memory on one plate. To estimate repertoire size and how much clonotypes are shared between individuals, the study performed deep sequencing of blood TCR repertoires from about five healthy adults. Different laboratories and diverse techniques were used to prepare libraries and sequence TCR repertoires, to increase sequencing depth and limit assay-specific biases. Leukapheresis yielded between about 0.85 and 9 billion PBMCs per donor. Overall study results and their limits: When four donors were compared, the shared fraction of clonotypes was about 5.5% for naive CD4, roughly 3.3% for naive CD8, 2% to 2.5% for memory CD4, and around 0.37% for memory CD8. Pairwise subsampling indicated that sequencing depth was expected to affect the degree of clonotype sharing among donors. Sampling was limited to blood, and TCR repertoires in tissue likely differ from TCR repertoires in blood. Because the study included a small number of donors, the genetic and exposure-history diversity represented was limited. Naive subsets generally had larger estimated clonotype richness than memory subsets did. Rarefaction of sorted-subset datasets indicated incomplete sequencing despite the large sequencing depth. Compared with non-shared clonotypes, the clonotypes found in all four sorted-subset donors had higher generation probabilities.

Trimming removed 5 bases from V and 4 bases from J, leaving 7 bases between the germline ends. The CDR3, from cysteine to phenylalanine, totals 12 residues. The sequence is cut down to CDR3 DNA, 36 bases in frame from base 1. The CDR1 and CDR2 encoded by the germline V gene (reference sequence) are LNHDA and SQIVND. Healthy HIV-negative adults with no recently reported acute infections or vaccinations were included as donors. All donors were Caucasian adults living in Nashville, Tennessee, USA. CD4+ T cells were enriched by magnetic negative selection; naive cells were then positively selected on CD45RA, and the negative fraction formed the memory subset. Blood was obtained by leukapheresis, after which PBMCs were separated by Ficoll-Histopaque density gradient centrifugation and cryopreserved in liquid nitrogen vapor phase. Analytical flow cytometry was used to check the purity and quantity of every magnetically sorted T cell population. Each sorted fraction had its genomic DNA isolated and then quantified by UV absorbance on a Nanodrop 2000c.

TCR CDR3 regions were amplified from genomic DNA by multiplex PCR using the deep immunoSEQ assay. For each cell subset, the extracted genomic DNA was distributed evenly across all wells of several immunoSEQ 96-well plates, and each plate served as one replicate. Each replicate PCR for sorted subsets received about 200 ng genomic DNA, equal to roughly 33,000 T cell genomes. The purified libraries were quantified using a Qubit 3.0 fluorometer, sized with a Bioanalyzer 2100, and then quantified again using the KAPA Library Quantification kit. Every immunoSEQ 96-well plate was sequenced on a dedicated single-read 150-cycle Illumina NextSeq 550 flow cell. The paper's processing steps were these. Because the immunoSEQ output included only junctional sequences and no quality scores, the filtering could not be the same as the filtering used for full-length reads. Sequences were annotated with PyIR, a Python wrapper for IgBLAST v1.9, and V/J genes and CDR3 were assigned using IMGT germline references. Reads were filtered out if the reads had weak V/J assignments (E-value above 1e-6), no CDR3, stop codons, out-of-frame junctions, or ambiguous translated residues. A V3J clonotype was defined by an identical inferred V gene, J gene, and CDR3 amino acid sequence. Percentage overlap between repertoires was computed as shared unique clonotypes divided by the size of the smaller repertoire. Richness of each repertoire was evaluated using RTK rarefaction, the Chao1 estimator, and Recon v2.1 estimates of unobserved clonotypes. Generation probabilities for all TCRbeta clonotypes obtained by the gDNA method from a few donors were computed using OLGA. TCRdb carries this immuneACCESS record with in-frame sequences only. Its versions omit some clonotypes, under half of them owing to an unresolved V gene in the studies checked, with the rest unexplained. The V and J calls and clone size are taken from that table; D and trimming were inferred from the DNA. The sample table contains under 2,500,000 clones; only one count was recorded for approximately 96% of them. The ten largest clonotypes hold roughly 0.13% of the sample.

Concerning this clone: Its cognate antigen has yet to be identified. The sample holds no much larger clone one base away, and base qualities are not on file.

The chain was built from TRBV19 and TRBJ2-3; too little of a D gene remains to name it. Sequencing was performed on naive CD4+ T cells sorted from blood. The cell subset or site label for this specimen denotes: CD45RA+ positively selected. The sequence was obtained from a man between 18 and 29 years old in good health. The CDR3 amino acid sequence is: CASSARADTQYF. At the DNA level, the sequence is TGTGCCAGTAGTGCCCGGGCAGATACGCAGTATTTT.